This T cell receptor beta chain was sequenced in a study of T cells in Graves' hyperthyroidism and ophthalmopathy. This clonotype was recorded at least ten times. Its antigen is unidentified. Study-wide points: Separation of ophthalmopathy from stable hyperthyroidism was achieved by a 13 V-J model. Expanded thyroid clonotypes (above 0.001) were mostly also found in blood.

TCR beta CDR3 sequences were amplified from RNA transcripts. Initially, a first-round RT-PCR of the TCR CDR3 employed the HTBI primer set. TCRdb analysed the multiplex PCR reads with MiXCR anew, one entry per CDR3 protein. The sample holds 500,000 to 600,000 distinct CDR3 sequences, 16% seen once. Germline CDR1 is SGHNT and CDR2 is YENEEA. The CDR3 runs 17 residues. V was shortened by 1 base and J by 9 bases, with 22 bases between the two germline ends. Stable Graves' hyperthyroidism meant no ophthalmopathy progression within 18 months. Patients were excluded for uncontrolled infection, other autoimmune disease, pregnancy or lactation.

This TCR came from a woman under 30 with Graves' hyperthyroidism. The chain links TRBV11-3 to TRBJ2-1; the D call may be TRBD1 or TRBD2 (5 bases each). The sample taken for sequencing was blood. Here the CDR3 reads CASSLASRGRERTEQFF. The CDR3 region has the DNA TGTGCCAGCAGCTTAGCGTCGAGGGGACGCGAAAGAACTGAGCAGTTCTTC.